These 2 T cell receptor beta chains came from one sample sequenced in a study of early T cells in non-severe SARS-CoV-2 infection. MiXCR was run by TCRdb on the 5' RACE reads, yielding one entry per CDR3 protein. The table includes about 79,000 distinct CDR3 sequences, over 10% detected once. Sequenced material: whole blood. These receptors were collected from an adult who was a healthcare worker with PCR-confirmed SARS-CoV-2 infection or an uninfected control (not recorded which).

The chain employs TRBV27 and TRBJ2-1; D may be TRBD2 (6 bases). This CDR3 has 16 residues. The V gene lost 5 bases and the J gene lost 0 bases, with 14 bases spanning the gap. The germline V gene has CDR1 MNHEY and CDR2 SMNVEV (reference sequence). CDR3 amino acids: CASSGSGASSYNEQFF. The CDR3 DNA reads TGTGCCAGCAGTGGATCGGGAGCCTCCTCCTACAATGAGCAGTTCTTC.

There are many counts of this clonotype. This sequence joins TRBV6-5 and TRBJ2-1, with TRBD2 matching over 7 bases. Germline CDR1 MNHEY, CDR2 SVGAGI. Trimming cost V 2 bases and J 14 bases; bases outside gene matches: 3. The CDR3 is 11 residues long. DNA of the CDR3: TGTGCCAGCAGTTACGGGGGGGTGAAGTTCTTC. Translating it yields CASSYGGVKFF.